Listed below are T cell receptor beta chains from one sample, sequenced in a study of shared T cell receptors in the human thymus. Clones were read by immunoSEQ multiplex PCR, and TCRdb kept only the in-frame ones, dropping some. The sample contains about 730,000 clones, 80% to 90% of which appear only once. These data were also reused for a study on human thymus T cells.

The sequenced sample was thymocytes. These receptors originate from a girl in the first two years of life with a congenital heart defect. Both conserved end residues are part of each CDR3. The D gene is left open where the match is weak. Clone sizes are given selectively: once, few, many, or a class where the clone is expanded.

-,TRBJ2-7,-,15,TRBV27,TGTGCCAGCAGTCCGAACTTAGGGGGGGGGAACGAGCAGTACTTC,CASSPNLGGGNEQYF
-,TRBJ2-7,TRBD1,13,TRBV6-5,TGTGCCAGCACGCCGGGACAGGGGTACGAGCAGTACTTC,CASTPGQGYEQYF
once,TRBJ1-5,-,15,TRBV19,TGTGCCAGTAGTATTCACGCAGGGTACAATCAGCCCCAGCATTTT,CASSIHAGYNQPQHF
-,TRBJ1-1,-,18,TRBV6-1,TGTGCCAGCAGTGTACAGGGTTGGGCCCTATGGGTGAACACTGAAGCTTTCTTT,CASSVQGWALWVNTEAFF
-,TRBJ2-5,TRBD2,16,TRBV4-1,TGCGCCAGCAGCAGGGGCCTGGGAGCGGGGGAAGAGACCCAGTACTTC,CASSRGLGAGEETQYF
once,TRBJ2-5,TRBD2,15,TRBV9,TGTGCCAGCAGCGTAGGGGCGGGGGACCAAGAGACCCAGTACTTC,CASSVGAGDQETQYF
-,TRBJ1-4,TRBD1,19,TRBV7-8,TGTGCCAGCAGCGGAGAGACAGGGGGCGCGGCTGCAACTAATGAAAAACTGTTTTTT,CASSGETGGAAATNEKLFF
-,TRBJ2-7,-,14,TRBV6-6,TGTGCCAGCAGTTACTCCCGTCCCCACTCCGAGCAGTACTTC,CASSYSRPHSEQYF
-,TRBJ1-4,TRBD1,17,TRBV7-9,TGTGCCAGCAACCGCGCCCAGGGGGCCTTAAATAATGAAAAACTGTTTTTT,CASNRAQGALNNEKLFF
few,TRBJ2-2,-,16,TRBV7-6,TGTGCCAGCAGCTTAGTACGGAGGTGCGGAGACGGGGAGCTGTTTTTT,CASSLVRRCGDGELFF
once,TRBJ2-7,-,15,TRBV13,TGTGCCAGCAGCCGAGGAGGGGTGGGCCTACACGAGCAGTACTTC,CASSRGGVGLHEQYF